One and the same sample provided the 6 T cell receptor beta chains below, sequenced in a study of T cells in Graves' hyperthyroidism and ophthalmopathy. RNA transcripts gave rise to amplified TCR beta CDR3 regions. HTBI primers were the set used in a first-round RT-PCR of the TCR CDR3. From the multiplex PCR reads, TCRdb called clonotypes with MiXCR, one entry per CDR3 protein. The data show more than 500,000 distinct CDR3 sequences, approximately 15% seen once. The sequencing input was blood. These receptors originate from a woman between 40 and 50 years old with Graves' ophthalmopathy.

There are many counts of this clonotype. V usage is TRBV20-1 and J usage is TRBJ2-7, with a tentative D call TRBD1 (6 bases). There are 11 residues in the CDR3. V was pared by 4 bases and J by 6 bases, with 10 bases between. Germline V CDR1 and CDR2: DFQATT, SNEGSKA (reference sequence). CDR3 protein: CSATQGAEQYF. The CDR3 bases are TGCAGTGCTACACAGGGCGCCGAGCAGTACTTC.

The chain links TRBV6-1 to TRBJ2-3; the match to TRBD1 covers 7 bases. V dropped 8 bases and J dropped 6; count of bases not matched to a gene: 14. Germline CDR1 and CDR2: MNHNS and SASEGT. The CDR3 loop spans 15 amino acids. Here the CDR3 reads CASDESPDRADTQYF. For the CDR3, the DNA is TGTGCCAGCGACGAGAGCCCTGACAGGGCCGATACGCAGTATTTT.

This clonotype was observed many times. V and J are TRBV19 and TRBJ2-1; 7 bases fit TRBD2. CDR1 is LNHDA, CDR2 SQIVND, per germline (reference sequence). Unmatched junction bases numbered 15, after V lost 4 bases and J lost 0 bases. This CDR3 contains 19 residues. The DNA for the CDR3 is TGTGCCAGTAGTAGCCTAGCGGTCGTCACTTTCAGCTCCTACAATGAGCAGTTCTTC. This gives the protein CASSSLAVVTFSSYNEQFF.

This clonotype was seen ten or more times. The CDR3 protein is CASTRFDYEQYF. As DNA, the CDR3 is TGTGCCAGCACTAGGTTCGACTACGAGCAGTACTTC. V gene TRBV2 combines with J gene TRBJ2-7, with D hard to call. From germline, CDR1 is SNHLY and CDR2 FYNNEI. V dropped 7 bases and J dropped 3 bases, with 10 bases sitting between them. The CDR3 has 12 residues.

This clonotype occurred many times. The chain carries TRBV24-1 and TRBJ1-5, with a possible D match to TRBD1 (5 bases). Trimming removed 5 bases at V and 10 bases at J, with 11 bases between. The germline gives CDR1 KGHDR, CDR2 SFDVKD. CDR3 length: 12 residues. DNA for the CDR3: TGTGCCACCAGTGGCACGGACATCCCCCAGCATTTT. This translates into CATSGTDIPQHF.

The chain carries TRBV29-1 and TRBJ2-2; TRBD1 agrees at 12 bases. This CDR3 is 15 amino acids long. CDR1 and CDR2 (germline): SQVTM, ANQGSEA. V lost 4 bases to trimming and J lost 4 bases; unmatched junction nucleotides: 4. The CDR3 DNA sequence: TGCAGCGTTGCCGGGACAGGGGGCCCCACCGGGGAGCTGTTTTTT. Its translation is CSVAGTGGPTGELFF.